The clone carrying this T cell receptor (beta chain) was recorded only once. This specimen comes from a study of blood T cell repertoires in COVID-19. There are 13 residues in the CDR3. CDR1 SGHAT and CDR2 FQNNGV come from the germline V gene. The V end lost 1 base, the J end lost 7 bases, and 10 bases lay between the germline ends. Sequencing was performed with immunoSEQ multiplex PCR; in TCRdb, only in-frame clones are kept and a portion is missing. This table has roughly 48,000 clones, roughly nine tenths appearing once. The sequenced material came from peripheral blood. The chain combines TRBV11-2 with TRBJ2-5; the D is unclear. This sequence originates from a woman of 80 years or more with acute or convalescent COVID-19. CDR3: CASSLAFPGTQYF. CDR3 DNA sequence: TGTGCCAGCAGCTTAGCCTTTCCCGGGACCCAGTACTTC.